The subject of this entry is one TCR beta chain. From the 5' RACE reads, TCRdb called clonotypes with MiXCR, one entry per CDR3 protein. The sample lists over 40,000 distinct CDR3 sequences, over 15% occurring once. V shed 5 bases and J shed 1 base, with 6 bases lying between them. The CDR3 length is 13 residues. The germline gives CDR1 MRHNA, CDR2 SNTAGT. This entry belongs to a study of chronic HIV infection and antiretroviral therapy. V gene TRBV6-4 combines with J gene TRBJ1-5, with no clear D. This TCR derives from an adult who had HIV and had not received antiretroviral therapy, or was an uninfected healthy control (not recorded which). Source material: peripheral blood. CDR3 sequence reads: CASSLESNQPQHF. The CDR3 DNA is TGTGCCAGCAGTTTGGAGAGCAATCAGCCCCAGCATTTT.